Listed here are 10 T cell receptor beta chains from one sample, sequenced in a study of blood T cells in healthy people across ages. PCR was performed a second time for roughly 7 to 11 cycles using a sample-barcoded 5' primer and a J-beta primer mix. TCRdb re-called the 5' RACE reads through MiXCR, storing one row per CDR3 protein. The sample includes over 950,000 distinct CDR3 sequences, roughly 51% seen only once; the top ten take about a fifth. Sequencing was done on a sample of blood. The origin of the receptors is an older woman in good health.

This clonotype was seen only a few times. V and J are TRBV29-1 and TRBJ2-4, with D maybe TRBD2 (6 bases). The DNA end is more similar to TRBJ2-7, so the J call may be wrong. CDR1 and CDR2 from the germline V gene are SQVTM and ANQGSEA. The CDR3 length is 12 residues. CDR3 sequence reads: CSVALTSYEQYF. CDR3 DNA: TGCAGCGTTGCCCTGACTAGCTACGAGCAGTACTTC.

The DNA for the CDR3 is TGCGCCAGCAGCTTGGCCCTAGCGGGAGGGGACGAGCAGTTCTTC. This translates into CASSLALAGGDEQFF. This chain uses TRBV5-1 with TRBJ2-1; 12 bases are shared with TRBD2. V shed 0 bases, J shed 10 bases, and the junction held 5 bases outside the gene matches. This CDR3 region has 15 residues. Germline values: CDR1 SGHRS, CDR2 YFSETQ.

The rearrangement joins TRBV7-9 to TRBJ2-7; TRBD1 aligns across 7 bases. The CDR3 totals 16 residues. Germline CDR1 and CDR2: SEHNR and FQNEAQ (reference sequence). V shed 2 bases, J shed 2 bases, and the junction held 9 bases outside the gene matches. The CDR3: CASSLKLRQGAYEQYF. DNA for the CDR3: TGTGCCAGCAGCTTAAAGTTGAGACAGGGTGCCTACGAGCAGTACTTC.

This clonotype has more than one count but fewer than ten. The chain employs TRBV4-2 and TRBJ2-1, with 8 bases aligning to TRBD2. From germline, CDR1 is LGHNA and CDR2 YNFKEQ. This CDR3 comprises 18 residues. V gave up 1 base and J gave up 2 bases; unmatched junction bases: 10. For the CDR3, the DNA is TGTGCCAGCAGCCAAGGCCTTGGGGGCGGGAGGACCTACAATGAGCAGTTCTTC. It yields the protein CASSQGLGGGRTYNEQFF.

This clonotype was seen a single time. The V and J genes are TRBV6-6 and TRBJ1-6; TRBD1 is a possible D gene (5 bases). CDR3 length: 16 amino acids. V was clipped by 2 bases and J by 0 bases, with 8 bases between them. Germline V lookup: CDR1 MNHNY, CDR2 SVGAGI (reference sequence). The CDR3 loop reads CASSYAGGSYNSPLHF. CDR3 in DNA: TGTGCCAGCAGTTACGCGGGGGGCTCCTATAATTCACCCCTCCACTTT.

V usage is TRBV6-1 and J usage is TRBJ1-2, with no clear D. Germline V gene sequence: CDR1 MNHNS, CDR2 SASEGT. Between the trimmed V and J ends, which lost 1 base and 5 bases, there was a span of 17 bases. The CDR3 runs to 16 residues. Written as DNA, the CDR3 is TGTGCCAGCAGTGAAGGCGGTATACCGGACTATTATGGCTACACCTTC. Translated: CASSEGGIPDYYGYTF.

The rearrangement links TRBV5-5 to TRBJ1-2; a possible D gene is TRBD1 (5 bases). With 0 bases removed from V and 11 bases from J, the gap between germline ends came to 20 bases. The CDR3 loop spans 15 amino acids. Germline V gives CDR1 SGHKS, CDR2 YYEKEE (reference sequence). This CDR3 is CASSLGLAGLEQYTF. The CDR3 DNA is TGTGCCAGCAGCTTGGGGCTAGCGGGACTCGAGCAGTACACCTTC.

A single count supports this clonotype. This chain uses TRBV4-3 with TRBJ2-5; 11 bases align to TRBD2. Germline CDR1 is LGHNA and CDR2 is YSLEER. V lost 1 base, J lost 11 bases, and 15 bases stayed unmatched. This CDR3 has 17 residues. Written as DNA, the CDR3 is TGCGCCAGCAGCCAAGTCAAACTAGCGGGAGCAAACAATGAGCAGTACTTC. This codes for CASSQVKLAGANNEQYF.

This clonotype occurred a few times. CDR3 coding DNA: TGCAGCGTGGTCTTCCAGCACCTGAGGGAGACCCAGTACTTC. Its translation: CSVVFQHLRETQYF. This chain uses TRBV29-1 with TRBJ2-5; no clear D. The CDR3 spans 14 residues. V lost 6 bases, J lost 5 bases, and 19 bases lay in between. Germline values: CDR1 SQVTM, CDR2 ANQGSEA.

This chain joins TRBV12-3 or TRBV12-4 and TRBJ2-1, with 7 positions matching TRBD2. The J call may be mistaken, given a closer DNA end match to TRBJ2-7. The CDR3 totals 15 residues. This CDR3 reads CAAGSGNLFGNEQYF. In DNA, the CDR3 is TGTGCCGCCGGGAGCGGGAACCTCTTTGGAAATGAGCAGTACTTC.